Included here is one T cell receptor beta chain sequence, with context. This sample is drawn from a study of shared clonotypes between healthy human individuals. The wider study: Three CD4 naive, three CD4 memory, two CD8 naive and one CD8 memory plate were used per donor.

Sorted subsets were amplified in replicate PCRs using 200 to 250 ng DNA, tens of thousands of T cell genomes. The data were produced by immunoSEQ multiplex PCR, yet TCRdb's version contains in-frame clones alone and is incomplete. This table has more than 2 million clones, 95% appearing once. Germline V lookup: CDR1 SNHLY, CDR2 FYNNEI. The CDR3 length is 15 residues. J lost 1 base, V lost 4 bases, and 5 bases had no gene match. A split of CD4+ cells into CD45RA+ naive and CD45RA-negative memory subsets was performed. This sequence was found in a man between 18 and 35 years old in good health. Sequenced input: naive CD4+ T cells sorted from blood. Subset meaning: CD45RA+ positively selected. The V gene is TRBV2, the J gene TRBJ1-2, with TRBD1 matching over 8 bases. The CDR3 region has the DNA TGTGCCAGCAGTGGGGGGACAGGAATTAACTATGGCTACACCTTC. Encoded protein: CASSGGTGINYGYTF.